The rows below give T cell receptor beta chains drawn from one sample of a study of T cell clones after liver transplantation. TCRdb's table, derived via immunoSEQ multiplex PCR, lists solely in-frame clones and lacks some. The sample lists more than 45,000 clones; about 70% were seen once. The sequencing here drew on CD4+ T cells from blood, taken at the approximately 15-month timepoint. The receptors were sampled from a human patient who received a liver transplant. Some of these T cells may belong to the graft donor. Each CDR3 is given with its conserved first and last residue. Fields, in order: V gene, clone size, J gene, D gene, CDR3 protein, CDR3 DNA. A D gene is named only where the DNA matches it firmly. The size of a clone is reported for some rows only, either as once, few or many, or as a class for expanded clones.

v_gene: TRBV7-9
abundance: .
j_gene: TRBJ2-2
d_gene: .
CDR3aa: CASSSKDGELFF
CDR3nt: TGTGCCAGCAGCTCAAAGGACGGGGAGCTGTTTTTT

v_gene: TRBV28
abundance: .
j_gene: TRBJ2-3
d_gene: .
CDR3aa: CASSWGDRGTQYF
CDR3nt: TGTGCCAGCAGTTGGGGGGACCGGGGAACGCAGTATTTT

v_gene: TRBV13
abundance: .
j_gene: TRBJ2-3
d_gene: TRBD1
CDR3aa: CASSWRQGASTDTQYF
CDR3nt: TGTGCCAGCAGCTGGCGACAGGGGGCGAGCACAGATACGCAGTATTTT

v_gene: TRBV18
abundance: .
j_gene: TRBJ2-3
d_gene: TRBD1
CDR3aa: CASSRRTGGTDTQYF
CDR3nt: TGTGCCAGCTCACGACGGACAGGGGGCACAGATACGCAGTATTTT

v_gene: TRBV15
abundance: few
j_gene: TRBJ2-5
d_gene: .
CDR3aa: CATSRDLETQYF
CDR3nt: TGTGCCACCAGCAGAGATCTTGAGACCCAGTACTTC

v_gene: TRBV12-5
abundance: .
j_gene: TRBJ2-5
d_gene: TRBD2
CDR3aa: CASGLGGTSGRETQYF
CDR3nt: TGTGCTAGTGGTTTAGGGGGGACTAGCGGGAGAGAGACCCAGTACTTC

v_gene: TRBV10-2
abundance: .
j_gene: TRBJ1-1
d_gene: .
CDR3aa: CASSEDVFEAFF
CDR3nt: TGCGCCAGCAGCGAAGATGTTTTTGAAGCTTTCTTT

v_gene: TRBV6-1
abundance: .
j_gene: TRBJ2-1
d_gene: .
CDR3aa: CASSEAGGLYNEQFF
CDR3nt: TGTGCCAGCAGTGAAGCGGGGGGTTTATACAATGAGCAGTTCTTC

v_gene: TRBV25-1
abundance: .
j_gene: TRBJ2-2
d_gene: .
CDR3aa: CASSEGVANTGELFF
CDR3nt: TGTGCCAGCAGTGAAGGGGTTGCGAACACCGGGGAGCTGTTTTTT

v_gene: TRBV21-1
abundance: .
j_gene: TRBJ1-1
d_gene: .
CDR3aa: CASSKEGSDEAFF
CDR3nt: TGTGCCAGCAGCAAAGAAGGGAGCGATGAAGCTTTCTTT

v_gene: TRBV9
abundance: .
j_gene: TRBJ1-1
d_gene: TRBD1
CDR3aa: CASSVGQGVNDAEAFF
CDR3nt: TGTGCCAGCAGCGTCGGACAGGGGGTGAATGACGCTGAAGCTTTCTTT

v_gene: TRBV18
abundance: .
j_gene: TRBJ1-4
d_gene: .
CDR3aa: CASSPSTAATNEKLFF
CDR3nt: TGTGCCAGCTCACCCTCGACAGCTGCAACTAATGAAAAACTGTTTTTT

v_gene: TRBV11-2
abundance: .
j_gene: TRBJ2-7
d_gene: TRBD2
CDR3aa: CASSLVSSGAEQYF
CDR3nt: TGTGCCAGCAGCTTAGTTTCCAGCGGGGCCGAGCAGTACTTC

v_gene: TRBV10-3
abundance: .
j_gene: TRBJ2-1
d_gene: .
CDR3aa: CAISVEGVSNEQFF
CDR3nt: TGTGCCATCAGTGTCGAGGGAGTATCGAATGAGCAGTTCTTC

v_gene: TRBV5-4
abundance: .
j_gene: TRBJ1-3
d_gene: TRBD1
CDR3aa: CASSWGTGGAAGNTIYF
CDR3nt: TGTGCCAGCAGCTGGGGGACAGGGGGCGCGGCTGGAAACACCATATATTTT

v_gene: TRBV28
abundance: .
j_gene: TRBJ1-5
d_gene: .
CDR3aa: CASSPSLGGQPQHF
CDR3nt: TGTGCCAGCAGCCCCAGCCTGGGGGGTCAGCCCCAGCATTTT

v_gene: TRBV7-6
abundance: .
j_gene: TRBJ1-3
d_gene: TRBD1
CDR3aa: CASSSRDSGNTIYF
CDR3nt: TGTGCCAGCAGCTCACGGGACAGTGGAAACACCATATATTTT

v_gene: TRBV7-2
abundance: .
j_gene: TRBJ2-5
d_gene: TRBD2
CDR3aa: CASSFLAAETQYF
CDR3nt: TGTGCCAGCAGCTTCCTAGCGGCAGAGACCCAGTACTTC

v_gene: TRBV6-5
abundance: many
j_gene: TRBJ1-3
d_gene: TRBD1
CDR3aa: CASSYQGQTGNTIYF
CDR3nt: TGTGCCAGCAGTTACCAGGGACAGACTGGAAACACCATATATTTT

v_gene: TRBV7-2
abundance: .
j_gene: TRBJ2-3
d_gene: .
CDR3aa: CASSLASGAGTSTDTQYF
CDR3nt: TGTGCCAGCAGCTTAGCGAGTGGGGCAGGAACTAGCACAGATACGCAGTATTTT

v_gene: TRBV11-2
abundance: .
j_gene: TRBJ2-7
d_gene: .
CDR3aa: CASSLDPGTSEQYF
CDR3nt: TGTGCCAGCAGCTTAGATCCCGGGACATCCGAGCAGTACTTC

v_gene: TRBV21-1
abundance: .
j_gene: TRBJ2-1
d_gene: .
CDR3aa: CASSTLKTSGSSYNEQFF
CDR3nt: TGTGCCAGCAGCACGTTGAAGACTAGCGGGAGCTCCTACAATGAGCAGTTCTTC

v_gene: TRBV19
abundance: .
j_gene: TRBJ2-6
d_gene: .
CDR3aa: CASSIGLSGALSGANVLTF
CDR3nt: TGTGCCAGTAGTATTGGTCTTTCAGGGGCCCTCTCTGGGGCCAACGTCCTGACTTTC

v_gene: TRBV29-1
abundance: .
j_gene: TRBJ2-1
d_gene: .
CDR3aa: CSVLHPYNEQFF
CDR3nt: TGCAGCGTTCTACACCCTTACAATGAGCAGTTCTTC

v_gene: TRBV5-1
abundance: .
j_gene: TRBJ1-3
d_gene: .
CDR3aa: CASSLDSLQNTIYF
CDR3nt: TGCGCCAGCAGCCTGGACAGCCTCCAGAACACCATATATTTT

v_gene: TRBV27
abundance: many
j_gene: TRBJ2-1
d_gene: .
CDR3aa: CASSLGYEQFF
CDR3nt: TGTGCCAGCAGTTTGGGGTATGAGCAGTTCTTC

v_gene: TRBV28
abundance: once
j_gene: TRBJ1-4
d_gene: .
CDR3aa: CASSVAPANEKLFF
CDR3nt: TGTGCCAGCAGTGTTGCCCCCGCTAATGAAAAACTGTTTTTT

v_gene: TRBV5-4
abundance: .
j_gene: TRBJ2-5
d_gene: .
CDR3aa: CASTEGSGQETQYF
CDR3nt: TGTGCCAGCACTGAGGGGTCCGGCCAAGAGACCCAGTACTTC

v_gene: TRBV5-6
abundance: .
j_gene: TRBJ2-1
d_gene: TRBD2
CDR3aa: CASSPRGLAGGQKQFF
CDR3nt: TGTGCCAGCAGCCCTAGGGGACTAGCGGGGGGACAAAAGCAGTTCTTC

v_gene: TRBV11-3
abundance: .
j_gene: TRBJ1-2
d_gene: TRBD1
CDR3aa: CASGDSAGYGYTF
CDR3nt: TGTGCCAGCGGGGACAGCGCGGGATATGGCTACACCTTC

v_gene: TRBV6-1
abundance: .
j_gene: TRBJ2-7
d_gene: TRBD1
CDR3aa: CASSTGTGFYEQYF
CDR3nt: TGTGCCAGCAGTACCGGGACAGGGTTCTACGAGCAGTACTTC

v_gene: TRBV28
abundance: few
j_gene: TRBJ2-7
d_gene: .
CDR3aa: CASGQGNEQYF
CDR3nt: TGTGCCAGCGGGCAGGGGAATGAGCAGTACTTC

v_gene: TRBV2
abundance: .
j_gene: TRBJ2-1
d_gene: TRBD1
CDR3aa: CASSRRDRADEQFF
CDR3nt: TGTGCCAGCAGCCGCCGGGACAGGGCGGATGAGCAGTTCTTC

v_gene: TRBV5-1
abundance: medium-sized
j_gene: TRBJ1-2
d_gene: TRBD1
CDR3aa: CASSPRQGNNYGYTF
CDR3nt: TGCGCCAGCAGCCCTAGACAGGGGAATAACTATGGCTACACCTTC

v_gene: TRBV5-8
abundance: once
j_gene: TRBJ1-2
d_gene: .
CDR3aa: CASSPPETQPNYGYTF
CDR3nt: TGTGCCAGCAGCCCACCGGAGACCCAACCTAACTATGGCTACACCTTC

v_gene: TRBV28
abundance: .
j_gene: TRBJ1-5
d_gene: .
CDR3aa: CASRGGGFNQPQHF
CDR3nt: TGTGCCAGCCGAGGTGGGGGGTTCAATCAGCCCCAGCATTTT

v_gene: TRBV19
abundance: .
j_gene: TRBJ2-3
d_gene: .
CDR3aa: CASSSRGRTDTQYF
CDR3nt: TGTGCCAGTAGTAGTCGGGGAAGAACAGATACGCAGTATTTT

v_gene: TRBV18
abundance: .
j_gene: TRBJ1-3
d_gene: .
CDR3aa: CASSPGGAGNTIYF
CDR3nt: TGTGCCAGCTCACCCGGCGGGGCTGGAAACACCATATATTTT

v_gene: TRBV29-1
abundance: .
j_gene: TRBJ2-5
d_gene: TRBD1
CDR3aa: CSVTGGNLQETQYF
CDR3nt: TGCAGCGTTACAGGGGGAAACCTCCAAGAGACCCAGTACTTC

v_gene: TRBV4-3
abundance: few
j_gene: TRBJ1-5
d_gene: TRBD1
CDR3aa: CASSQNYRGSNQPQHF
CDR3nt: TGCGCCAGCAGCCAAAACTACAGGGGTAGCAATCAGCCCCAGCATTTT

v_gene: TRBV5-1
abundance: .
j_gene: TRBJ2-3
d_gene: .
CDR3aa: CASSLVSRDTQYF
CDR3nt: TGCGCCAGCAGCTTGGTTTCTCGGGATACGCAGTATTTT

v_gene: TRBV2
abundance: .
j_gene: TRBJ1-2
d_gene: .
CDR3aa: CASSISFYGYTF
CDR3nt: TGTGCCAGCAGTATAAGTTTCTATGGCTACACCTTC

v_gene: TRBV28
abundance: .
j_gene: TRBJ1-2
d_gene: .
CDR3aa: CASSSTAYGYTF
CDR3nt: TGTGCCAGCAGTTCGACTGCCTATGGCTACACCTTC

v_gene: TRBV6-1
abundance: few
j_gene: TRBJ1-5
d_gene: .
CDR3aa: CASSEADWEGLGQPQHF
CDR3nt: TGTGCCAGCAGTGAAGCCGACTGGGAAGGGCTCGGACAGCCCCAGCATTTT

v_gene: TRBV19
abundance: many
j_gene: TRBJ2-2
d_gene: .
CDR3aa: CASSSGYTGELFF
CDR3nt: TGTGCCAGTAGTAGCGGTTACACCGGGGAGCTGTTTTTT